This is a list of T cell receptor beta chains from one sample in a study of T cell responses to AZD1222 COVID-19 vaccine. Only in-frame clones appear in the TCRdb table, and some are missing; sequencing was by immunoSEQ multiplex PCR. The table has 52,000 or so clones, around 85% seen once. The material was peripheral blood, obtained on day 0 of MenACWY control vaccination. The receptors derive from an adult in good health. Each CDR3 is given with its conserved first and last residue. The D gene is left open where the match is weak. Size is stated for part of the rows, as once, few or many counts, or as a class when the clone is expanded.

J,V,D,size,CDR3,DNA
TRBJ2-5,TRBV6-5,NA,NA,CASSYTYAGWQETQYF,TGTGCCAGCAGTTACACCTACGCGGGCTGGCAAGAGACCCAGTACTTC
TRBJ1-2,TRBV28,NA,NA,CASSLGANYGYTF,TGTGCCAGCAGTTTGGGAGCTAACTATGGCTACACCTTC
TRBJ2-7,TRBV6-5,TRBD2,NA,CASSYNGRGDEQYF,TGTGCCAGCAGTTACAACGGGAGGGGGGACGAGCAGTACTTC
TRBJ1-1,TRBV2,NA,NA,CASKRGDTEAFF,TGTGCCAGCAAAAGGGGGGACACTGAAGCTTTCTTT
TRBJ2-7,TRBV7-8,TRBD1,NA,CASSFGDRGSEYF,TGTGCCAGCAGCTTTGGGGACAGGGGGTCGGAGTACTTC
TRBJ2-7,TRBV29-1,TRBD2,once,CSAGGLGYEQYF,TGCAGCGCGGGGGGGCTAGGCTACGAGCAGTACTTC
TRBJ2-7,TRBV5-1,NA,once,CASSLAEVKEQYF,TGCGCCAGCAGCTTGGCCGAGGTCAAAGAGCAGTACTTC
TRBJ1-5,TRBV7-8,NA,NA,CAYPGQPQHF,TGTGCCTACCCGGGCCAGCCCCAGCATTTT
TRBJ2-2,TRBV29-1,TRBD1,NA,CSVQGSGGELFF,TGCAGCGTACAGGGGAGTGGCGGGGAGCTGTTTTTT
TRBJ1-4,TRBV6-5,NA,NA,CASSRGATNEKLFF,TGTGCCAGCAGCCGGGGGGCGACTAATGAAAAACTGTTTTTT
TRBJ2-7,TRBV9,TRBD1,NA,CASSVGDSSYEQYF,TGTGCCAGCAGCGTAGGGGACAGCTCCTACGAGCAGTACTTC
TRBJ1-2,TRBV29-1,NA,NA,CSVYRTGGYTF,TGCAGCGTTTACAGGACCGGAGGCTACACCTTC
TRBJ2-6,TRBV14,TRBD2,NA,CASSQGEGRTFSGANVLTF,TGTGCCAGCAGCCAAGGGGAGGGCAGAACCTTCTCTGGGGCCAACGTCCTGACTTTC
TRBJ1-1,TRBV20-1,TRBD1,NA,CSARDSQLPFF,TGCAGTGCTCGGGACAGCCAACTTCCTTTCTTT
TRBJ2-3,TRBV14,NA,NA,CASSQWQVSTDTQYF,TGTGCCAGCAGCCAATGGCAGGTTAGCACAGATACGCAGTATTTT
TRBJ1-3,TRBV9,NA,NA,CASSVAVEVADTIYF,TGTGCCAGCAGCGTAGCTGTTGAGGTCGCGGACACCATATATTTT
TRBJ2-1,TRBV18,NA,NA,CASSPLRGNEQFF,TGTGCCAGCTCACCTCTCAGGGGCAATGAGCAGTTCTTC
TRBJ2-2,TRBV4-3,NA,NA,CASSQDLGNRAGELFF,TGCGCCAGCAGCCAAGATCTGGGGAACCGGGCCGGGGAGCTGTTTTTT
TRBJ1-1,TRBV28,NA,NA,CASSPIGPSTTEPNTEAFF,TGTGCCAGCAGTCCAATTGGGCCTTCAACCACGGAACCTAACACTGAAGCTTTCTTT
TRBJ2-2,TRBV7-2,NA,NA,CASRSAGELFF,TGTGCCAGCAGATCCGCCGGGGAGCTGTTTTTT
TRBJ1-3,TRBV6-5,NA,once,CASSSQGRRPINTIYF,TGTGCCAGCAGTTCGCAAGGACGCCGGCCGATTAACACCATATATTTT
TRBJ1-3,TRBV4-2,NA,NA,CASSPSQGSSGNTIYF,TGTGCCAGCAGCCCATCTCAGGGGTCCTCTGGAAACACCATATATTTT
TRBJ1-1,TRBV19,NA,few,CASSIGTARINTEAFF,TGTGCCAGTAGTATAGGGACAGCACGGATCAACACTGAAGCTTTCTTT
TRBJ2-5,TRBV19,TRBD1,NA,CASSTGTGEGETQYF,TGTGCCAGTAGTACCGGGACAGGCGAGGGGGAGACCCAGTACTTC
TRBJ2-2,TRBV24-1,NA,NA,CATSAHQMGELFF,TGTGCCACCAGTGCACACCAAATGGGGGAGCTGTTTTTT
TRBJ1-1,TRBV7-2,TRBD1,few,CASSLAGSRGLSDTEAFF,TGTGCCAGCAGCTTAGCGGGGAGCAGGGGGCTCAGTGACACTGAAGCTTTCTTT
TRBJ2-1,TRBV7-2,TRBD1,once,CASSINFGQGRNEQFF,TGTGCCAGCAGCATTAATTTTGGACAGGGGAGAAATGAGCAGTTCTTC
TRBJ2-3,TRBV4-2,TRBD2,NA,CASSDSGRATTDTQYF,TGTGCCAGCAGCGATAGCGGGAGGGCGACCACAGATACGCAGTATTTT
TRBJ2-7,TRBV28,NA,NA,CASSPHSARGSYEQYF,TGTGCCAGCAGTCCCCATAGCGCGAGGGGCTCCTACGAGCAGTACTTC
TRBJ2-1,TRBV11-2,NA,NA,CASSLEIRENEQFF,TGTGCCAGCAGCTTAGAGATTCGAGAAAATGAGCAGTTCTTC
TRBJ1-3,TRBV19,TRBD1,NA,CASSTNRGSGNTIYF,TGTGCCAGTAGTACGAACAGGGGCTCTGGAAACACCATATATTTT
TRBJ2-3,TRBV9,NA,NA,CASTSTAASFPQYF,TGTGCCAGCACCTCCACAGCTGCGAGCTTTCCCCAGTATTTT
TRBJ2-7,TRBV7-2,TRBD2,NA,CASSLGLAAPYEQYF,TGTGCCAGCAGCTTGGGACTAGCGGCCCCCTACGAGCAGTACTTC
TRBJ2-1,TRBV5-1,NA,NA,CASSLAVSYNEQFF,TGCGCCAGCAGCTTGGCGGTCTCCTACAATGAGCAGTTCTTC
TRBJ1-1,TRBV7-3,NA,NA,CASSSAGGRGMNTEAFF,TGTGCCAGCAGCAGCGCCGGGGGGCGCGGGATGAACACTGAAGCTTTCTTT
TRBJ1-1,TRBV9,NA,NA,CASSVGGAQNTEAFF,TGTGCCAGCAGCGTAGGCGGTGCCCAGAACACTGAAGCTTTCTTT
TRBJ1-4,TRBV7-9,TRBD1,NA,CASSQQGTIGEKLFF,TGTGCCAGCAGCCAACAGGGGACCATCGGGGAAAAACTGTTTTTT
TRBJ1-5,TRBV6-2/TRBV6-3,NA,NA,CASSASRGSWNQPQHF,TGTGCCAGCAGTGCTTCTAGGGGTTCATGGAATCAGCCCCAGCATTTT
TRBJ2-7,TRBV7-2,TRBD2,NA,CASSLRVTSGTYEQYF,TGTGCCAGCAGCTTAAGGGTGACTAGCGGGACCTACGAGCAGTACTTC
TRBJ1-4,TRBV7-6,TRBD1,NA,CASSNRTGGLQKLFF,TGTGCCAGCAGCAACAGAACAGGGGGACTTCAAAAACTGTTTTTT
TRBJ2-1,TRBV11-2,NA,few,CASSSPGNEQFF,TGTGCCAGCAGCTCCCCTGGCAATGAGCAGTTCTTC
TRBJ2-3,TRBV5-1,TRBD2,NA,CASSPRTSGRKDTQYF,TGCGCCAGCAGCCCCAGGACTAGCGGGAGGAAAGATACGCAGTATTTT
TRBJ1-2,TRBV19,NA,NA,CASRERGRQGYTF,TGTGCCAGCAGAGAACGAGGGCGCCAAGGCTACACCTTC
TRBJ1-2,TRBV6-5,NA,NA,CASSVAVAGPFGYTF,TGTGCCAGCAGCGTAGCCGTGGCAGGGCCTTTCGGCTACACCTTC
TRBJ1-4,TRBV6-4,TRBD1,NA,CASRRQGADASNEKLFF,TGTGCCAGCAGGAGGCAGGGGGCCGACGCCTCTAATGAAAAACTGTTTTTT
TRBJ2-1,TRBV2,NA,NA,CASGTASYNEQFF,TGTGCCAGCGGGACTGCATCCTACAATGAGCAGTTCTTC
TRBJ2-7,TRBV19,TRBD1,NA,CASSIGTGAYEQYF,TGTGCCAGTAGTATTGGGACAGGGGCCTACGAGCAGTACTTC